Each of the 32 T cell receptor beta chains below was sequenced from the same sample in a study of PD-L1 blockade in urothelial cancer. Specified time point: pretreatment peripheral blood. TCRdb keeps only in-frame clones here, not all; method: immunoSEQ multiplex PCR. The sample has roughly 90,000 clones, around 90% seen once. The sample in question was PBMCs, obtained around atezolizumab (anti-PD-L1) treatment. These receptors all stem from an elderly woman with urothelial cancer.

The V gene is TRBV5-4, the J gene TRBJ1-3; D is ambiguous. Trimming took 1 base from V and 3 from J, leaving 11 bases between them. CDR3 length equals 15 residues. CDR1 and CDR2 from the germline V gene are SGHNT and YYREEE (reference sequence). This chain's CDR3 is CASSLFGQDGNTIYF. In nucleotides, the CDR3 is TGTGCCAGCAGCTTGTTTGGGCAGGATGGAAACACCATATATTTT.

This clone was seen a few times. V is TRBV27 and J is TRBJ2-2; D call uncertain. CDR3 length: 13 amino acids. CDR1 and CDR2 (germline): MNHEY, SMNVEV (reference sequence). Trimming stripped 6 bases from V and 0 bases from J, with 5 bases between. The DNA of the CDR3 is TGTGCCAGCAGGAGTACGAACACCGGGGAGCTGTTTTTT. Encoded protein: CASRSTNTGELFF.

The chain couples TRBV6-1 to TRBJ1-1; 7 nucleotides agree with TRBD1. V was clipped by 8 bases and J by 4 bases; unmatched bases: 4. CDR3 size: 12 residues. Germline V gives CDR1 MNHNS, CDR2 SASEGT. The chain's CDR3 is CASEQGGTEAFF. As DNA, the CDR3 is TGTGCCAGCGAGCAGGGGGGCACTGAAGCTTTCTTT.

The chain is built from TRBV5-1 and TRBJ2-7, with 12 bases identical to TRBD2. CDR1 is SGHRS and CDR2 is YFSETQ in the germline V gene. J lost 3 bases, V lost 4 bases, and 2 bases had no gene match. The CDR3 is 14 residues long. CDR3 loop: CASSPGLAGYEQYF. The DNA of the CDR3 is TGCGCCAGCAGCCCGGGACTAGCGGGCTACGAGCAGTACTTC.

The rearrangement joins TRBV6-6 to TRBJ2-2, with TRBD1 matching 8 bases. Germline V lookup: CDR1 MNHNY, CDR2 SVGAGI (reference sequence). J gave up 4 bases and V 7 bases, and 5 bases lay outside the gene matches. CDR3 size: 14 residues. CDR3 DNA: TGTGCCAGCATTACAGGGGGAGGCACCGGGGAGCTGTTTTTT. It is translated as CASITGGGTGELFF.

V is TRBV18 and J is TRBJ1-5, with 7 nucleotides matching TRBD1. The CDR3 loop spans 15 amino acids. Trimming took 3 bases from V and 3 from J; bases not matched to a gene: 5. Germline values: CDR1 KGHSH, CDR2 LQKENI. The CDR3 reads CASSPMQGDNQPQHF. CDR3 in DNA: TGTGCCAGCTCACCGATGCAGGGGGACAATCAGCCCCAGCATTTT.

V is TRBV7-9 and J is TRBJ1-1; D remains ambiguous. The CDR3 length is 14 residues. Deletions cut 2 bases from V and 1 base from J, with 8 bases between. Per germline, CDR1 SEHNR and CDR2 FQNEAQ (reference sequence). The CDR3 coding sequence is TGTGCCAGCAGCTTATATCGAGAGAACACTGAAGCTTTCTTT. Translated: CASSLYRENTEAFF.

The chain uses TRBV15 and TRBJ1-2; D not certain. The V end was cut by 0 bases, the J end by 7 bases, with 12 bases between. This CDR3 spans 14 amino acids. Germline loops: CDR1 LNHNV, CDR2 YYDKDF (reference sequence). The CDR3 region has the DNA TGTGCCACCAGCAGAGAAACAGCGGAGGCTGGCTACACCTTC. Protein product: CATSRETAEAGYTF. The whole variable domain, remainder taken from reference TRBV15 and TRBJ1-2, is DAMVIQNPRYQVTQFGKPVTLSCSQTLNHNVMYWYQQKSSQAPKLLFHYYDKDFNNEADTPDNFQSRRPNTSFCFLDIRSPGLGDTAMYLCATSRETAEAGYTFGSGTRLTVV.

The chain recombines TRBV11-2 with TRBJ1-5, with D possibly being TRBD1 (6 bases). The CDR3 has 15 amino acids. CDR1 and CDR2 (germline): SGHAT, FQNNGV. With 5 bases removed from V and 0 bases from J, the gap between germline ends came to 11 bases. The CDR3 sequence: CASSPGQHSNQPQHF. CDR3 DNA sequence: TGTGCCAGCAGCCCCGGACAGCATAGCAATCAGCCCCAGCATTTT.

V and J are TRBV5-6 and TRBJ2-7, with a weak D call TRBD1 (6 bases). The CDR3 has 16 amino acids. Trimming pared 0 bases from V and 2 bases from J, leaving 15 bases between. Germline CDR1 and CDR2: SGHDT and YYEEEE. The CDR3 coding sequence is TGTGCCAGCAGCTTGGTCCCATCCGGACAGCCCTACGAGCAGTACTTC. Protein sequence: CASSLVPSGQPYEQYF.

This chain links TRBV15 with TRBJ1-3; D unresolved. The CDR3 is 17 residues long. V gave up 1 base and J gave up 0 bases, with 13 bases separating them. Looked up from germline, CDR1 is LNHNV and CDR2 is YYDKDF (reference sequence). The CDR3 region has the DNA TGTGCCACCAGCAGAGGTTTTCCGTCTAACTCTGGAAACACCATATATTTT. It yields the protein CATSRGFPSNSGNTIYF.

The chain recombines TRBV7-9 with TRBJ2-7; 7 positions agree with TRBD1. From germline, CDR1 is SEHNR and CDR2 FQNEAQ (reference sequence). This CDR3 comprises 15 residues. V shed 4 bases and J 5 bases; nucleotides not matched to a gene: 11. The CDR3 loop is CASSSTLGQSDEQYF. CDR3 bases: TGTGCCAGCAGCTCTACGTTGGGACAGTCTGACGAGCAGTACTTC.

This rearrangement joins TRBV7-3 to TRBJ2-1; 7 bases agree with TRBD1. After removal of 6 bases from V and 5 bases from J, the junction contained 10 bases not matched to a gene. The CDR3 runs 15 residues. Germline values: CDR1 SGHTA, CDR2 FQGTGA. The CDR3 DNA is TGTGCCAGCAGGACGGGACAGTCGTTCGACAATGAGCAGTTCTTC. Its translation is CASRTGQSFDNEQFF.

This clone showed up just a few times. The gene calls are TRBV19 and TRBJ2-1, with TRBD2 matching 10 bases. CDR1 is LNHDA and CDR2 is SQIVND in the germline V gene (reference sequence). The V segment lost 7 bases and the J segment 8 bases; nucleotides outside the gene matches: 17. The CDR3 sequence is 17 residues long. For the CDR3, the DNA is TGTGCCAGTACTAGGGATAGCGGGAGGACTCTCAGGGATGAGCAGTTCTTC. Protein sequence: CASTRDSGRTLRDEQFF.

The chain employs TRBV6-1 and TRBJ2-1; perhaps TRBD2 as D (6 bases). CDR3 length equals 16 residues. Germline values: CDR1 MNHNS, CDR2 SASEGT. Between the trimmed V and J ends, which lost 0 bases and 2 bases, there was a span of 11 bases. CDR3 region: CASSEARGWTYNEQFF. The CDR3 region has the DNA TGTGCCAGCAGTGAAGCGCGGGGCTGGACCTACAATGAGCAGTTCTTC.

This chain joins TRBV2 and TRBJ1-1; D is uncertain. Germline V gene sequence: CDR1 SNHLY, CDR2 FYNNEI. V was clipped by 4 bases and J by 1 base, with 7 bases between them. This CDR3 spans 13 amino acids. The CDR3 spells CASSANPNTEAFF. CDR3 sequence (DNA): TGTGCCAGCAGTGCAAATCCGAACACTGAAGCTTTCTTT.

The chain couples TRBV29-1 to TRBJ1-1, with D unclear. The germline V and J ends were trimmed by 7 bases and 5 bases, with 17 bases remaining between them. The CDR3 sequence is 13 residues long. Per the germline V gene, CDR1 is SQVTM and CDR2 is ANQGSEA. The CDR3 is CSALRLSRTEAFF. DNA for the CDR3: TGCAGCGCGTTAAGACTGAGCAGAACTGAAGCTTTCTTT.

The rearrangement uses TRBV7-3 and TRBJ1-1, with D possibly matching TRBD1 (6 bases). CDR3 length: 16 residues. Trimming took off 1 base at V and 1 base at J, with 13 bases between the two ends. Germline CDR1 is SGHTA and CDR2 is FQGTGA. CDR3 loop: CASSLKASGENTEAFF. DNA of the CDR3: TGTGCCAGCAGCTTAAAAGCTTCAGGGGAGAACACTGAAGCTTTCTTT.

The chain uses TRBV28 and TRBJ2-3; 12 bases fit TRBD2. CDR3 size: 20 residues. CDR1 and CDR2 (germline): MDHEN, SYDVKM. Trimming removed 3 bases from V and 8 bases from J; junction bases left unmatched: 21. DNA for the CDR3: TGTGCCAGCAGTTTCCGCCCGGGGACTAGCGGGTCTGACAGCCGGGTTACGCAGTATTTT. It translates to CASSFRPGTSGSDSRVTQYF. Full variable domain (missing parts from reference TRBV28 and TRBJ2-3): DVKVTQSSRYLVKRTGEKVFLECVQDMDHENMFWYRQDPGLGLRLIYFSYDVKMKEKGDIPEGYSVSREKKERFSLILESASTNQTSMYLCASSFRPGTSGSDSRVTQYFGPGTRLTVL.

V and J are TRBV5-4 and TRBJ2-3, with TRBD2 matching 7 bases. V shed 0 bases and J 11 bases; nucleotides not matched to a gene: 6. Germline assignment: CDR1 SGHNT and CDR2 YYREEE (reference sequence). The CDR3 is 13 amino acids. For the CDR3, the DNA is TGTGCCAGCAGCTTGGAGTCGGGAGGAGGGCAGTATTTT. Amino acids: CASSLESGGGQYF. The full variable domain, in which reference TRBV5-4 and TRBJ2-3 provide the parts outside the CDR3, is ETGVTQSPTHLIKTRGQQVTLRCSSQSGHNTVSWYQQALGQGPQFIFQYYREEENGRGNFPPRFSGLQFPNYSSELNVNALELDDSALYLCASSLESGGGQYFGPGTRLTVL.

The chain is built from TRBV7-6 and TRBJ2-1; no clear D. Trimming stripped 1 base from V and 6 bases from J, with 7 bases between. CDR1 SGHVS and CDR2 FNYEAQ come from the germline V gene. The CDR3 has 13 residues. CDR3 sequence (DNA): TGTGCCAGCAGCTTAGGGCAGGCCAATGAGCAGTTCTTC. Amino acids: CASSLGQANEQFF.

The CDR3 reads CASSSYMGDRGTSYEQYF. As DNA, the CDR3 is TGTGCCAGCAGCTCTTATATGGGGGACAGGGGTACCTCCTACGAGCAGTACTTC. The chain couples TRBV11-2 to TRBJ2-7, with 10 bases matching TRBD1. V dropped 4 bases and J dropped 0; count of bases not matched to a gene: 12. CDR1 SGHAT and CDR2 FQNNGV come from the germline V gene. This CDR3 spans 18 amino acids.

This clone was seen just once. The chain uses TRBV6-4 and TRBJ1-1; no clear D. This CDR3 has 13 amino acids. Germline V gives CDR1 MRHNA, CDR2 SNTAGT. V lost 3 bases and J 5 bases, leaving 10 bases between the germline ends. The CDR3 loop reads CASSEAAGTEAFF. The CDR3 coding sequence is TGTGCCAGCAGTGAAGCTGCGGGAACTGAAGCTTTCTTT.

The V call is TRBV28, the J call TRBJ1-2; TRBD1 matches at 7 bases. Germline V gives CDR1 MDHEN, CDR2 SYDVKM. The CDR3 consists of 12 residues. V shed 8 bases and J 5 bases; nucleotides not matched to a gene: 5. CDR3 protein: CASGTEKYGYTF. CDR3 DNA: TGTGCCAGCGGGACAGAGAAGTATGGCTACACCTTC.

V usage is TRBV7-8 and J usage is TRBJ2-7, with 9 bases that match TRBD2. V lost 1 base and J lost 2; bases outside the gene matches: 3. The CDR3 contains 15 residues. Germline CDR1 reads SGHVS; CDR2 reads FQNEAQ. In DNA form, the CDR3 reads TGTGCCAGCAGCTTAGGACTAGCGGACCCCTACGAGCAGTACTTC. Protein product: CASSLGLADPYEQYF.

In this sample, this clone turned up once. V and J are TRBV27 and TRBJ2-1; the match to TRBD2 covers 7 bases. There are 16 residues in the CDR3. Germline loops: CDR1 MNHEY, CDR2 SMNVEV (reference sequence). V trimming: 3 bases; J trimming: 9 bases; junction bases outside the gene matches: 14. The CDR3 nucleotides are TGTGCCAGCAGTTTCTTGTGGACTAGTTTAGTCGGTGAGCAGTTCTTC. It specifies CASSFLWTSLVGEQFF.

The chain has TRBV15 and TRBJ1-1; 7 positions agree with TRBD1. V gave up 1 base and J gave up 5 bases; unmatched junction bases: 10. The germline gives CDR1 LNHNV, CDR2 YYDKDF (reference sequence). The CDR3 consists of 16 residues. This CDR3 is CATSRVVGAGGTEAFF. The CDR3 bases are TGTGCCACCAGCAGAGTAGTCGGCGCAGGGGGGACTGAAGCTTTCTTT.

The chain is built from TRBV30 and TRBJ1-1, with D possibly being TRBD1 (6 bases). V dropped 0 bases and J dropped 1 base, with 18 bases sitting between them. This CDR3 region has 17 residues. CDR1 is GTSNPN and CDR2 is SVGIG in the germline V gene (reference sequence). CDR3 region: CAWSVRNPDSQNTEAFF. The CDR3 coding sequence is TGTGCCTGGAGTGTACGAAACCCGGACAGCCAGAACACTGAAGCTTTCTTT.

The rearrangement uses TRBV15 and TRBJ2-5, with D possibly matching TRBD2 (6 bases). The CDR3 runs 15 residues. From germline, CDR1 is LNHNV and CDR2 YYDKDF (reference sequence). V lost 8 bases to trimming and J lost 7 bases, with 23 bases between them. In DNA form, the CDR3 reads TGTGCCACCCAAACCGGAGGGACCCCCGAAGGGACCCAGTACTTC. This sequence encodes CATQTGGTPEGTQYF.

V usage is TRBV19 and J usage is TRBJ2-1, with 7 bases matching TRBD1. V lost 4 bases and J lost 5; bases outside the gene matches: 8. This CDR3 spans 15 amino acids. CDR1 is LNHDA and CDR2 is SQIVND in the germline V gene (reference sequence). CDR3 in amino acids: CASSKNLGTDNEQFF. CDR3 nucleotide sequence: TGTGCCAGTAGTAAAAATTTGGGGACAGACAATGAGCAGTTCTTC. Variable domain in full (rest from reference TRBV19 and TRBJ2-1): DGGITQSPKYLFRKEGQNVTLSCEQNLNHDAMYWYRQDPGQGLRLIYYSQIVNDFQKGDIAEGYSVSREKKESFPLTVTSAQKNPTAFYLCASSKNLGTDNEQFFGPGTRLTVL.

This sequence joins TRBV28 and TRBJ1-1; 7 bases line up with TRBD1. Trimming removed 6 bases from V and 3 bases from J; junction bases left unmatched: 10. The CDR3 runs to 15 residues. CDR1 and CDR2 from the germline V gene are MDHEN and SYDVKM. CDR3 sequence: CASSRPGTEDTEAFF. In nucleotides, the CDR3 is TGTGCCAGCAGCCGGCCGGGGACAGAGGACACTGAAGCTTTCTTT.

The rearrangement links TRBV19 to TRBJ2-7; TRBD1 matches at 7 bases. CDR1 LNHDA and CDR2 SQIVND come from the germline V gene (reference sequence). The V segment lost 4 bases and the J segment 2 bases; nucleotides outside the gene matches: 5. The CDR3 contains 14 residues. The CDR3 loop reads CASSRRTGTYEQYF. The CDR3 nucleotides are TGTGCCAGTAGTAGAAGGACAGGTACCTACGAGCAGTACTTC.